This TCR beta chain was documented in a study of blood T cell repertoires in COVID-19. Germline V lookup: CDR1 SGHRS, CDR2 YFSETQ. Trimming stripped 2 bases from V and 1 base from J, with 18 bases between. The CDR3 consists of 17 residues. The assay was immunoSEQ multiplex PCR, and TCRdb's table has in-frame clones only and misses some. The data hold around 140,000 clones, with 80% to 90% observed a single time. The sequencing input was peripheral blood. The TCR originated in a woman aged 45-65 years with acute or convalescent COVID-19. V is TRBV5-1 and J is TRBJ2-5; D is possibly TRBD2 (5 bases). CDR3 region: CASSFNQAVPVQETQYF. CDR3 sequence (DNA): TGCGCCAGCAGCTTTAACCAAGCGGTCCCGGTCCAAGAGACCCAGTACTTC.